This T cell receptor beta chain is from a study of T cells in Graves' hyperthyroidism and ophthalmopathy. TCR beta CDR3 regions were amplified from RNA transcripts. The TCR CDR3 was amplified in a first-round RT-PCR using the HTBI primer set. TCRdb itself ran the multiplex PCR reads through MiXCR, one entry per CDR3 protein. The sample has roughly 500,000 distinct CDR3 sequences, roughly 45% seen once. Germline V lookup: CDR1 MDHEN, CDR2 SYDVKM. With 7 bases removed from V and 5 bases from J, the gap between germline ends came to 8 bases. The CDR3 is 11 amino acids. V and J are TRBV28 and TRBJ2-5; D is perhaps TRBD1 (6 bases). The TCR was taken from an adult woman with Graves' disease, either hyperthyroidism or ophthalmopathy (not recorded which). Input material: peripheral blood or thyroid tissue (not recorded which). The CDR3 DNA reads TGTGCCAGCATGGGGGCGGAGACCCAGTACTTC. This codes for CASMGAETQYF.